The T cell receptor beta chain under discussion was sequenced for a study of OX40 agonist ivuxolimab in advanced cancers. Broader study findings: Among the least clonally expanded were partial responders at 0.1-3.0 mg/kg. Doses of 0.1 to 3.0 mg/kg were accompanied by clonal expansion of CD4+ and CD8+ blood T cells by week 6.

Here immunoSEQ multiplex PCR was the method, and the copy in TCRdb shows in-frame clones only, minus some. The repertoire holds more than 75,000 clones, 84% seen once, with roughly 6% in the top ten. Trimming pared 4 bases from V and 9 bases from J, leaving 18 bases between. This CDR3 contains 14 residues. Germline V gene lookup returns CDR1 SGHTA and CDR2 FQGNSA. Peripheral blood came from all dose cohorts at three timepoints. At least ten counts were recorded for this clone. Its antigen is not identified. This specimen was CD4+ or CD8+ T cells sorted from blood, taken in a trial of the OX40 agonist ivuxolimab. The sequence was collected from an adult with an advanced solid tumor such as melanoma, head and neck, liver or kidney cancer. V is TRBV7-2 and J is TRBJ1-2; D remains unclear. CDR3 region: CASSSSSGGISYTF. Written as DNA, the CDR3 is TGTGCCAGCAGCTCCTCATCGGGTGGAATAAGCTACACCTTC. The entire variable domain, with the rest obtained from reference TRBV7-2 and TRBJ1-2, is as follows: GAGVSQSPSNKVTEKGKDVELRCDPISGHTALYWYRQSLGQGLEFLIYFQGNSAPDKSGLPSDRFSAERTGGSVSTLTIQRTQQEDSAVYLCASSSSSGGISYTFGSGTRLTVV.